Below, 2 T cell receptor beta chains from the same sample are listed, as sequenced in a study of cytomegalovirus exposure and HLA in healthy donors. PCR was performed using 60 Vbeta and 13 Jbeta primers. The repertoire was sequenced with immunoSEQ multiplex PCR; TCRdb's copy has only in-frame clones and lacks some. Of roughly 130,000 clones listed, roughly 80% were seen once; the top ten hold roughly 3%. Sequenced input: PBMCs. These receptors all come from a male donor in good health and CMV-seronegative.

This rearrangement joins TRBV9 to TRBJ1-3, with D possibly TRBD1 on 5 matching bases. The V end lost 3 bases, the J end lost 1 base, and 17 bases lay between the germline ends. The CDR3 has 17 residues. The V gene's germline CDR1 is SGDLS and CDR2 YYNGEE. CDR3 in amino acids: CASSARSGIYSGNTIYF. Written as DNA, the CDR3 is TGTGCCAGCAGCGCACGCTCAGGGATTTATTCTGGAAACACCATATATTTT.

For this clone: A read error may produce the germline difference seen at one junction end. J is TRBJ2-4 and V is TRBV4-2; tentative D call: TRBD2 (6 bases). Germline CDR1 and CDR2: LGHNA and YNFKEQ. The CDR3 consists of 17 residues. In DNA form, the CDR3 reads TGTGCCAGCAGCCCAGTCCCGTCCCCGGAGGGGATAAACAGTCAGTACTTC. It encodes CASSPVPSPEGINSQYF.